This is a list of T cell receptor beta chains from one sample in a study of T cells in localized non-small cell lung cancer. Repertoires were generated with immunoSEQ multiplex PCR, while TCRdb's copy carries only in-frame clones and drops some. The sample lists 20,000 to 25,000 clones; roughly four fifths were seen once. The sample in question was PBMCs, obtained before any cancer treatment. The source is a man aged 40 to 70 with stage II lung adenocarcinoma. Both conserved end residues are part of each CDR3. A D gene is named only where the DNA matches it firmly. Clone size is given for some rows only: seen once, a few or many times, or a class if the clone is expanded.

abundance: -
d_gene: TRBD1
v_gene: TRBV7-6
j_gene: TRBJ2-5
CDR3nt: TGTGCCAGCAGCTTAGGGGGGACAGGAGGCTCCGAGACCCAGTACTTC
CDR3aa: CASSLGGTGGSETQYF

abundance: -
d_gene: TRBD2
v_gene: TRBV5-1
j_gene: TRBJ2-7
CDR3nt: TGCGCCAGCAGCCCGGGACTACCGGGCCCCTACGAGCAGTACTTC
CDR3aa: CASSPGLPGPYEQYF

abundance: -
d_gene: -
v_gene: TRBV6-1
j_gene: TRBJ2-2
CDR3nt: TGTGCCAGCAGGAAGACAGCTAACACCGGGGAGCTGTTTTTT
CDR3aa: CASRKTANTGELFF

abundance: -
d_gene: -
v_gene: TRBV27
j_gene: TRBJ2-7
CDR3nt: TGTGCCAGCAGTTTATTGATCGGCTCCTACGAGCAGTACTTC
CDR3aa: CASSLLIGSYEQYF

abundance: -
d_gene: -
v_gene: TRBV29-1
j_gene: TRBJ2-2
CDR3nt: TGCAGCGTCCGGGGGGCGGGGAGGGCCGGCACCGGGGAGCTGTTTTTT
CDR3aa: CSVRGAGRAGTGELFF

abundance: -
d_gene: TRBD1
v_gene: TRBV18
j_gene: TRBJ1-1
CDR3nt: TGTGCCAGCTCCCGGGGGACAGGGCTGAACACTGAAGCTTTCTTT
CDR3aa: CASSRGTGLNTEAFF

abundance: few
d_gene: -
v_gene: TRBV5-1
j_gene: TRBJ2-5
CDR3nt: TGCGCCAGCACCGAAGGACAGTCCCAAGAGACCCAGTACTTC
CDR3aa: CASTEGQSQETQYF

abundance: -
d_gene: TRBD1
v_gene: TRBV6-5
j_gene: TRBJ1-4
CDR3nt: TGTGCCAGCAGTTACTCCCCAGGGGGGCGTGAAAAACTGTTTTTT
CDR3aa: CASSYSPGGREKLFF

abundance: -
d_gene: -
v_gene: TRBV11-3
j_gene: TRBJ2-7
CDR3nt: TGTGCCAGCAGCTTCAGGGGAGGGAACTACGAGCAGTACTTC
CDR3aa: CASSFRGGNYEQYF

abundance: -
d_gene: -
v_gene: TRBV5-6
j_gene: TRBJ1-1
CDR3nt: TGTGCCAGCAGCGGCTATGACCCTGAAGCTTTCTTT
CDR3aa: CASSGYDPEAFF

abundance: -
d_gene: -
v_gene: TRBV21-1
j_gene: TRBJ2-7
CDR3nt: TGTGCCAGCAGCAAATCGGACAGGGTAGAGCAGTACTTC
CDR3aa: CASSKSDRVEQYF

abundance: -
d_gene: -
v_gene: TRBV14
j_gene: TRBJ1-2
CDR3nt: TGTGCCAGCAGCCCCCGAAACGGCGGCTATGGCTACACCTTC
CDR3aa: CASSPRNGGYGYTF

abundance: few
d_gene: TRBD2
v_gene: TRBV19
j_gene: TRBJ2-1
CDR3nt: TGTGCCAGTAAGGTAGCGGGTCTTAATGAGCAGTTCTTC
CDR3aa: CASKVAGLNEQFF

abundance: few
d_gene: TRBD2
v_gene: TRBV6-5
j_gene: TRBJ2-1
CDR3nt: TGTGCCAGCAGTTACCGGAGGACTAGTCTCAATGAGCAGTTCTTC
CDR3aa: CASSYRRTSLNEQFF

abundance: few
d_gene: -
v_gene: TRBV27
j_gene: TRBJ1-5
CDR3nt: TGTGCCAGCAGTTTGGCCAGGGGAAGCAATCAGCCCCAGCATTTT
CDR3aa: CASSLARGSNQPQHF

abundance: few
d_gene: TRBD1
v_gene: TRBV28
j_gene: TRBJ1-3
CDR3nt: TGTGCCAGCACCCCGGGACAGAGCTCTGGAAACACCATATATTTT
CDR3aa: CASTPGQSSGNTIYF

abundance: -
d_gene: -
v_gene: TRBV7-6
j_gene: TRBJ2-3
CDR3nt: TGTGCCAGCAGCCCGGCGGGGGATACGCAGTATTTT
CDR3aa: CASSPAGDTQYF

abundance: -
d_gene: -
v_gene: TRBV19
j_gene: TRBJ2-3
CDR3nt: TGTGCCAGTAGTAGGGACGAGGTGGGCGAAGATACGCAGTATTTT
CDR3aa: CASSRDEVGEDTQYF

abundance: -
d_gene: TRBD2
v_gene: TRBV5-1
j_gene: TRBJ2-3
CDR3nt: TGCGCCTGCTCTAGGCGGGAGGGCGGGGATACGCAGTATTTT
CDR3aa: CACSRREGGDTQYF